The 25 T cell receptor beta chains below come from one sample, sequenced in a study of shared clonotypes between healthy human individuals. Method: immunoSEQ multiplex PCR; TCRdb's copy keeps in-frame clones and lacks some. The sample consists of 1.5 million to 1.9 million clones, 95% to 99% of them appearing once. Specimen: naive CD4+ T cells sorted from blood. Subset indicated: CD45RA+ positively selected. These receptors were collected from a man aged 25-40 years in good health.

The chain couples TRBV7-2 to TRBJ1-5, with 8 nucleotides matching TRBD1. This CDR3 is 15 amino acids long. Trimming cost V 5 bases and J 6 bases; bases outside gene matches: 9. From germline, CDR1 is SGHTA and CDR2 FQGNSA. The CDR3: CASSRRTGLGQPQHF. In nucleotides, the CDR3 is TGTGCCAGCAGCCGCCGGACAGGGTTGGGTCAGCCCCAGCATTTT.

The chain carries TRBV19 and TRBJ2-3; D not resolved. The CDR3 covers 16 residues. Deletions cut 2 bases from V and 1 base from J, with 13 bases between. The germline V gene has CDR1 LNHDA and CDR2 SQIVND (reference sequence). CDR3 coding DNA: TGTGCCAGTAGTATATGGGCCGGGCTCGGCACAGATACGCAGTATTTT. This codes for CASSIWAGLGTDTQYF.

The CDR3 sequence is CASSWRTGGPSEQYF. The DNA of the CDR3 is TGCGCCAGCAGCTGGCGGACAGGAGGCCCGTCCGAGCAGTACTTC. The chain uses TRBV5-1 and TRBJ2-7; 7 positions match TRBD1. The CDR3 sequence is 15 residues long. The V and J ends lost 3 bases and 6 bases, in that order; junction bases with no gene match: 12. Germline V gene data show CDR1 as SGHRS and CDR2 as YFSETQ.

The chain uses TRBV28 and TRBJ2-2; no reliable D call. The CDR3 is made up of 11 amino acids. The ends were cut back, 7 bases at V and 8 bases at J, with 8 bases in the middle. Germline-derived CDR1 and CDR2 are MDHEN and SYDVKM. The CDR3 loop reads CASTLWGELFF. The CDR3 coding sequence is TGTGCCAGCACCCTTTGGGGGGAGCTGTTTTTT. Variable domain in full (rest from reference TRBV28 and TRBJ2-2): DVKVTQSSRYLVKRTGEKVFLECVQDMDHENMFWYRQDPGLGLRLIYFSYDVKMKEKGDIPEGYSVSREKKERFSLILESASTNQTSMYLCASTLWGELFFGEGSRLTVL.

The J gene is TRBJ1-1, the V gene TRBV18, with no clear D. The V end was cut by 4 bases, the J end by 6 bases, with 6 bases between. Germline V CDR1 and CDR2: KGHSH, LQKENI. The CDR3 spans 11 residues. The CDR3 coding sequence is TGTGCCAGCTCACGTCTTCCTGAAGCTTTCTTT. Protein sequence: CASSRLPEAFF.

The count of this clone is one. The chain combines TRBV21-1 with TRBJ2-2; the D segment call TRBD2 is taken from the table without a DNA check. TRBV21-1 is a pseudogene locus. The CDR3 loop spans 21 amino acids. In DNA form, the CDR3 reads TGTGCCAGCAGCAAAGAACCCCATCCCGGGACTAGCGGGAGGAACACCGGGGAGCTGTTTTTT. Translated: CASSKEPHPGTSGRNTGELFF.

The rearrangement joins TRBV28 to TRBJ2-1; 9 positions match TRBD1. CDR1 MDHEN and CDR2 SYDVKM come from the germline V gene. This CDR3 spans 16 amino acids. The junction had 6 bases not matched to a gene; V was cut back by 5 bases and J by 1 base. The CDR3 DNA reads as TGTGCCAGCAGTCGCCCCGGGACAGGGTCCTACAATGAGCAGTTCTTC. Residues: CASSRPGTGSYNEQFF.

V gene TRBV28 combines with J gene TRBJ2-3; 10 nucleotides agree with TRBD2. This CDR3 contains 16 residues. CDR1 and CDR2 from the germline V gene are MDHEN and SYDVKM. V gave up 0 bases and J gave up 2 bases; unmatched junction bases: 2. The chain's CDR3 is CASSLWGTSVTDTQYF. For the CDR3, the DNA is TGTGCCAGCAGTTTATGGGGGACTAGCGTCACAGATACGCAGTATTTT.

This sequence joins TRBV27 and TRBJ1-5, with D uncertain. The CDR3 totals 13 residues. Looked up from germline, CDR1 is MNHEY and CDR2 is SMNVEV (reference sequence). The V gene lost 3 bases and the J gene lost 6 bases, with 9 bases spanning the gap. The DNA of the CDR3 is TGTGCCAGCAGTTTTGAGGGAAGTCAGCCCCAGCATTTT. As protein: CASSFEGSQPQHF.

Concerning this clone itself: This sample includes further DNA sequences coding for the same CDR3. This chain links TRBV18 with TRBJ1-1, with 8 bases aligning to TRBD1. The CDR3 is 14 amino acids. Germline loops: CDR1 KGHSH, CDR2 LQKENI. V lost 3 bases to trimming and J lost 2 bases; unmatched junction nucleotides: 2. Here the CDR3 reads CASSPTGVNTEAFF. The DNA for the CDR3 is TGTGCCAGCTCACCGACAGGGGTAAACACTGAAGCTTTCTTT.

The table lists this clone with a count of one. V and J are TRBV2 and TRBJ2-7; D assignment may be TRBD1 or TRBD2 (5 bases each). The CDR3 loop spans 15 amino acids. Trimming took 2 bases from V and 0 from J, leaving 11 bases between them. Germline CDR1 reads SNHLY; CDR2 reads FYNNEI. Here the CDR3 DNA reads TGTGCCAGCAGTGAACCTACGGGGCTCTCCTACGAGCAGTACTTC. This sequence encodes CASSEPTGLSYEQYF.

As concerns this clone: Different DNA sequences within this sample yield the same CDR3. The chain joins TRBV7-9 to TRBJ2-7; the D gene is possibly TRBD2 (5 bases). The V end was cut by 0 bases, the J end by 4 bases, with 10 bases between. The V gene's germline CDR1 is SEHNR and CDR2 FQNEAQ (reference sequence). The CDR3 totals 14 residues. The CDR3 nucleotides read TGTGCCAGCAGCTTAGCTGCTAGCAGTTACGAGCAGTACTTC. Protein sequence: CASSLAASSYEQYF.

As DNA, the CDR3 is TGCGCCAGCAGCCCCCTGAGGGGACTAGCGGGAGCATACAATGAGCAGTTCTTC. Its protein product is CASSPLRGLAGAYNEQFF. This chain uses TRBV4-3 with TRBJ2-1, with TRBD2 matching over 14 bases. With V trimmed by 4 bases and J by 4 bases, 9 bases remained unmatched. Germline CDR1 is LGHNA and CDR2 is YSLEER. There are 18 residues in the CDR3.

Comments on this clone: This sample also contains other DNA sequences that code for the same CDR3. The chain combines TRBV7-2 with TRBJ2-3, with no clear D. V was trimmed by 3 bases and J by 1 base, leaving 2 bases between them. The germline V gene encodes CDR1 SGHTA and CDR2 FQGNSA. This CDR3 comprises 12 residues. CDR3 loop: CASSFGTDTQYF. The DNA of the CDR3 is TGTGCCAGCAGCTTTGGCACAGATACGCAGTATTTT.

This clone was counted once. The gene calls are TRBV5-6 and TRBJ2-3; no firm D call. The CDR3 runs to 16 residues. Trimming pared 2 bases from V and 4 bases from J, leaving 17 bases between. Germline V gene sequence: CDR1 SGHDT, CDR2 YYEEEE. The CDR3 spells CASSLDQLVNSDTQYF. CDR3 sequence (DNA): TGTGCCAGCAGCTTAGACCAGCTAGTAAATTCAGATACGCAGTATTTT.

V usage is TRBV2 and J usage is TRBJ1-2, with D possibly being TRBD1 (6 bases). This CDR3 is 14 amino acids long. Germline CDR1 SNHLY, CDR2 FYNNEI. The V and J ends lost 7 bases and 0 bases respectively, with 12 bases between them. DNA for the CDR3: TGTGCCAGCAAAGGGACACTAGCTAACTATGGCTACACCTTC. Protein sequence: CASKGTLANYGYTF.

The V call is TRBV5-4, the J call TRBJ1-1; D unresolved. Germline assignment: CDR1 SGHNT and CDR2 YYREEE (reference sequence). Trimming left V 3 bases short and J 1 base short, with 16 bases between. The CDR3 is 16 amino acids. CDR3 DNA sequence: TGTGCCAGCAGCTCATACCGGGCCCTAGGGAACACTGAAGCTTTCTTT. Translating gives CASSSYRALGNTEAFF. Filled out from reference TRBV5-4 and TRBJ1-1, the complete variable domain reads ETGVTQSPTHLIKTRGQQVTLRCSSQSGHNTVSWYQQALGQGPQFIFQYYREEENGRGNFPPRFSGLQFPNYSSELNVNALELDDSALYLCASSSYRALGNTEAFFGQGTRLTVV.

This clone was recorded only once. The chain carries TRBV9 and TRBJ2-3; 7 nucleotides agree with TRBD1. CDR3 length equals 19 residues. Looked up from germline, CDR1 is SGDLS and CDR2 is YYNGEE. The J segment lost 2 bases and the V segment lost 0 bases, leaving 15 bases of the junction unmatched. The CDR3 DNA follows: TGTGCCAGCAGCGTAGGAGCGAATAGGACAGGCTTTTTCACAGATACGCAGTATTTT. It specifies CASSVGANRTGFFTDTQYF.

V is TRBV9 and J is TRBJ2-5, with 8 bases aligning to TRBD1. The CDR3 consists of 15 residues. Germline lookup yields CDR1 SGDLS and CDR2 YYNGEE. V lost 1 base, J lost 2 bases, and 4 bases stayed unmatched. CDR3 amino acids: CASSVTGGRQETQYF. CDR3 nucleotide sequence: TGTGCCAGCAGCGTAACAGGGGGGAGGCAAGAGACCCAGTACTTC.

V gene TRBV23-1 combines with J gene TRBJ2-1; 7 bases are a match to TRBD2. TRBV23-1 qualifies as an ORF whose function is uncertain. V shed 5 bases and J 7 bases; nucleotides not matched to a gene: 5. The CDR3 contains 13 residues. CDR3 nucleotide sequence: TGCGCCAGCAGTTGGGGGGGGTTAAATGAGCAGTTCTTC. Its translation is CASSWGGLNEQFF.

The chain joins TRBV5-5 to TRBJ2-1; 16 bases align to TRBD2. With V trimmed by 4 bases and J by 1 base, 11 bases remained unmatched. Germline V lookup: CDR1 SGHKS, CDR2 YYEKEE (reference sequence). This CDR3 is 20 amino acids long. CDR3: CASSRHPGLAGGRSYNEQFF. The DNA for the CDR3 is TGTGCCAGCAGCCGACATCCGGGACTAGCGGGAGGGCGGTCCTACAATGAGCAGTTCTTC.

J is TRBJ2-1 and V is TRBV14; 11 nucleotides match TRBD2. The CDR3 sequence is 20 residues long. The ends lost 3 bases at V and 0 bases at J; junction bases unmatched: 13. Germline CDR1 SGHDN, CDR2 FVKESK. CDR3 nucleotides: TGTGCCAGCAGCCACATCGCGGGACTAGCGGCCTTAAGCTCCTACAATGAGCAGTTCTTC. Translated: CASSHIAGLAALSSYNEQFF.

With regard to this clone: Other DNA variants within this sample encode the same CDR3. The chain joins TRBV5-1 to TRBJ2-7; the D call may be TRBD1 or TRBD2 (6 bases each). Deletions cut 0 bases from V and 2 bases from J, with 12 bases between. Germline lookup yields CDR1 SGHRS and CDR2 YFSETQ. The CDR3 spans 15 residues. CDR3: CASSLEQGGPYEQYF. CDR3 DNA: TGCGCCAGCAGCTTGGAACAGGGAGGACCCTACGAGCAGTACTTC.

As for this clone: This sample includes further DNA sequences coding for the same CDR3. V gene TRBV7-2 combines with J gene TRBJ2-7; possible D gene TRBD2, 6 bases. Trimming left V 1 base short and J 0 bases short, with 10 bases between. Germline lookup yields CDR1 SGHTA and CDR2 FQGNSA. This CDR3 spans 15 amino acids. CDR3 residues: CASSLGGVSSYEQYF. CDR3 coding DNA: TGTGCCAGCAGCTTAGGGGGGGTGAGCTCCTACGAGCAGTACTTC.

The chain employs TRBV6-6 and TRBJ1-3; D possibly corresponds to TRBD1 (6 bases). The germline CDR1 and CDR2 sequences are MNHNY and SVGAGI (reference sequence). Trimming shortened V by 6 bases and J by 4 bases, and 10 bases separated the two germline ends. This CDR3 contains 13 residues. CDR3 in DNA: TGTGCCAGCAGACAGGGTGGGGGAAACACCATATATTTT. It codes for CASRQGGGNTIYF.